Reported below is one T cell receptor beta chain. No antigen is known for it. Germline V gives CDR1 SGHDT, CDR2 YYEEEE. CDR3 length equals 14 residues. Trimming removed 0 bases from V and 10 bases from J, with 14 bases in between. The data belong to a study of cytotoxic CD8 clonotypes in ibrutinib-treated CLL. Study-wide context: Average yields of approximately 260,000 productive templates and 94,082 productive rearrangements characterized the samples.

Study findings and constraints: Baseline levels were approached again at progression, after clonality had risen at ibrutinib response. Researchers report that baseline clonality outpaced age-matched healthy donors and tracked circulating CD8+ T-cell counts.

The assay was immunoSEQ multiplex PCR, and TCRdb's table has in-frame clones only and misses some. Here the sample spans nearly 300,000 clones, more than 70% being singletons. The sequencing here drew on PBMCs, taken at disease progression, from a patient treated with ibrutinib. The chain combines TRBV5-6 with TRBJ2-1; tentatively, D is TRBD2 (6 bases). The receptor was derived from a human donor with chronic lymphocytic leukemia. The CDR3 DNA sequence: TGTGCCAGCAGCTTGGGGGCGGGGTGGGGCGAGCAGTTCTTC. This sequence encodes CASSLGAGWGEQFF.